Detailed here is one T cell receptor (beta chain). Antigen: not known. This entry belongs to a study of OX40 agonist ivuxolimab in advanced cancers. For the study at large: Every patient in dose escalation had hepatocellular carcinoma, melanoma, renal cell or head and neck cancer. Males comprised around four fifths of the group, whose mean age was about 60 years (range 23 to 79). Points from the study as a whole: Among the nonresponders, some also had low normalized T-cell clonal expansion.

The CDR3 covers 16 residues. Deletions cut 3 bases from V and 0 bases from J, with 15 bases between. From germline, CDR1 is SGHRS and CDR2 YFSETQ. Sequencing used immunoSEQ multiplex PCR; TCRdb keeps in-frame clones, though not all of them. The table lists tens of thousands of clones, about 90% of them singletons. This TCR was recovered from an adult with an advanced solid tumor such as melanoma, head and neck, liver or kidney cancer. The specimen comprised CD4+ or CD8+ T cells sorted from blood, sampled in a trial of the OX40 agonist ivuxolimab. The rearrangement links TRBV5-1 to TRBJ1-1, with D unresolved. The CDR3 nucleotides are TGCGCCAGCAGCTCTACCCGGAGTGAGCTGAACACTGAAGCTTTCTTT. It specifies CASSSTRSELNTEAFF.